The 9 T cell receptor beta chains reported below all come from one sample, sequenced in a study of shared clonotypes between healthy human individuals. Clones were read by immunoSEQ multiplex PCR, and TCRdb kept only the in-frame ones, dropping some. The data contain roughly 500,000 clones, 81% of them singletons. Sequencing was carried out using PBMCs. Receptors were obtained from a woman in her thirties or forties in good health. Some clones in this sample may be carry-over from other donors' samples.

The CDR3 coding sequence is TGTGCCAGCAGCCGAACTAGCGGGAGGGACTACAATGAGCAGTTCTTC. Protein sequence: CASSRTSGRDYNEQFF. The genes are TRBV7-9 and TRBJ2-1; 13 nucleotides line up with TRBD2. J was trimmed by 3 bases and V by 5 bases; bases with no gene match: 4. The CDR3 extends over 16 amino acids. CDR1 SEHNR and CDR2 FQNEAQ come from the germline V gene (reference sequence). The full variable domain, completed using reference TRBV7-9 and TRBJ2-1, is DTGVSQNPRHKITKRGQNVTFRCDPISEHNRLYWYRQTLGQGPEFLTYFQNEAQLEKSRLLSDRFSAERPKGSFSTLEIQRTEQGDSAMYLCASSRTSGRDYNEQFFGPGTRLTVL.

The V gene is TRBV6-4, the J gene TRBJ2-2; 7 bases map to TRBD1. CDR3 length equals 15 residues. J gave up 6 bases and V 2 bases, and 6 bases lay outside the gene matches. CDR1 MRHNA and CDR2 SNTAGT come from the germline V gene. CDR3 nucleotide sequence: TGTGCCAGCAGTGACCTCCCGAGGGGGCCCGGGGAGCTGTTTTTT. It yields the protein CASSDLPRGPGELFF.

Details on this clone: The sample carries other DNA sequences with the same CDR3. V is TRBV10-3 and J is TRBJ2-2; no clear D. V was shortened by 0 bases and J by 1 base, with 6 bases between the two germline ends. CDR1 ENHRY and CDR2 SYGVKD come from the germline V gene. The CDR3 covers 15 residues. CDR3 DNA: TGTGCCATCAGTGAGTCAGGCGGGAACACCGGGGAGCTGTTTTTT. It translates to CAISESGGNTGELFF.

This rearrangement joins TRBV30 to TRBJ2-5; D not certain. V gave up 0 bases and J gave up 0 bases, with 11 bases separating them. The germline CDR1 and CDR2 sequences are GTSNPN and SVGIG (reference sequence). The CDR3 length is 15 residues. CDR3 bases: TGTGCCTGGAGTGTAACCCCCATGGACCAAGAGACCCAGTACTTC. Amino acids: CAWSVTPMDQETQYF. Based on the CDR3 plus reference TRBV30 and TRBJ2-5, the full variable domain is SQTIHQWPATLVQPVGSPLSLECTVEGTSNPNLYWYRQAAGRGLQLLFYSVGIGQISSEVPQNLSASRPQDRQFILSSKKLLLSDSGFYLCAWSVTPMDQETQYFGPGTRLLVL.

The V gene is TRBV7-2, the J gene TRBJ1-1, with 7 bases matching TRBD1. J gave up 6 bases and V 1 base, and 8 bases lay outside the gene matches. The germline V gene has CDR1 SGHTA and CDR2 FQGNSA. This CDR3 has 15 amino acids. For the CDR3, the DNA is TGTGCCAGCAGCTTAGATGGGACAGTGGGTCCTGAAGCTTTCTTT. Translation: CASSLDGTVGPEAFF. The full variable domain, its missing parts supplied by reference TRBV7-2 and TRBJ1-1, is GAGVSQSPSNKVTEKGKDVELRCDPISGHTALYWYRQSLGQGLEFLIYFQGNSAPDKSGLPSDRFSAERTGGSVSTLTIQRTQQEDSAVYLCASSLDGTVGPEAFFGQGTRLTVV.

The chain employs TRBV30 and TRBJ2-5; 10 positions match TRBD2. Germline V CDR1 and CDR2: GTSNPN, SVGIG (reference sequence). This CDR3 has 15 amino acids. With 0 bases clipped from V and 4 bases from J, the junction kept 5 bases outside the gene matches. CDR3 bases: TGTGCCTGGAGTGTAGGAAGCGGGAGGGCAGAGACCCAGTACTTC. Translated: CAWSVGSGRAETQYF.

The rearrangement joins TRBV18 to TRBJ2-1; D perhaps matches TRBD2 (5 bases). Germline loops: CDR1 KGHSH, CDR2 LQKENI. V gave up 4 bases and J gave up 5 bases, with 21 bases separating them. This CDR3 region has 17 residues. In DNA form, the CDR3 reads TGTGCCAGCTCACGTATATCCGTACTAGTGGGAGACAATGAGCAGTTCTTC. It translates to CASSRISVLVGDNEQFF.

V gene TRBV29-1 combines with J gene TRBJ2-1; 16 bases are shared with TRBD2. CDR3 length: 15 amino acids. Germline loops: CDR1 SQVTM, CDR2 ANQGSEA. The junction had 6 bases not matched to a gene; V was cut back by 4 bases and J by 9 bases. Here the CDR3 DNA reads TGCAGCGTTGCCCTGGGACTAGCGGGAGGGTTTGAGCAGTTCTTC. It codes for CSVALGLAGGFEQFF.

The chain has TRBV27 and TRBJ2-5; possible D gene TRBD1, 6 bases. The V and J ends lost 6 bases and 4 bases respectively, with 12 bases between them. CDR1 and CDR2 (germline): MNHEY, SMNVEV (reference sequence). The CDR3 totals 13 residues. The CDR3 nucleotides read TGTGCCAGCAGACTACAGGGAGCAGAGACCCAGTACTTC. Protein: CASRLQGAETQYF.